The 28 T cell receptor beta chains below come from one sample, sequenced in a study of technical replicates of blood from a few donors. The protocol was immunoSEQ multiplex PCR, while the TCRdb copy is restricted to in-frame clones and leaves out a portion. The table shows about 93,000 clones, with around 96% occurring only once. Sequencing used T cells isolated from PBMCs. These receptors originate from a human donor in good health.

This clone has a single count. The chain recombines TRBV6-6 with TRBJ1-5, with D possibly TRBD1 on 6 matching bases. Germline loops: CDR1 MNHNY, CDR2 SVGAGI (reference sequence). The CDR3 covers 16 residues. The V end lost 6 bases, the J end lost 0 bases, and 15 bases lay between the germline ends. CDR3 in amino acids: CASSGSTGISNQPQHF. CDR3 bases: TGTGCCAGCAGCGGATCGACAGGTATTAGCAATCAGCCCCAGCATTTT.

The gene calls are TRBV28 and TRBJ2-1, with D possibly TRBD1 on 5 matching bases. The CDR3 has 15 amino acids. Trimming stripped 3 bases from V and 2 bases from J, with 11 bases between. CDR1 is MDHEN, CDR2 SYDVKM, per germline. The CDR3 is CASSFGTGPYNEQFF. The CDR3 region has the DNA TGTGCCAGCAGTTTTGGCACAGGACCCTACAATGAGCAGTTCTTC.

V is TRBV30 and J is TRBJ2-3; D possibly corresponds to TRBD1 (5 bases). This CDR3 is 13 amino acids long. Germline CDR1 and CDR2: GTSNPN and SVGIG (reference sequence). The V gene lost 3 bases and the J gene lost 2 bases, with 9 bases spanning the gap. CDR3 amino acids: CAWSSGITDTQYF. CDR3 nucleotide sequence: TGTGCCTGGAGCTCAGGGATCACAGATACGCAGTATTTT.

The chain couples TRBV7-9 to TRBJ1-1; the match to TRBD1 covers 8 bases. The CDR3 contains 16 residues. V shed 5 bases and J 1 base; nucleotides not matched to a gene: 9. Germline assignment: CDR1 SEHNR and CDR2 FQNEAQ (reference sequence). The CDR3 reads CASSPTKGTGNTEAFF. The CDR3 nucleotides are TGTGCCAGCAGCCCCACAAAAGGGACAGGGAACACTGAAGCTTTCTTT.

The chain links TRBV28 to TRBJ2-5; TRBD2 agrees at 7 bases. In germline, CDR1 is MDHEN, CDR2 SYDVKM. V lost 5 bases, J lost 0 bases, and 3 bases stayed unmatched. The CDR3 totals 14 residues. CDR3 DNA sequence: TGTGCCAGCAGTCTACTAGCGTACCAAGAGACCCAGTACTTC. The encoded protein is CASSLLAYQETQYF.

The chain combines TRBV5-6 with TRBJ2-2; 7 bases are a match to TRBD1. Germline CDR1 and CDR2: SGHDT and YYEEEE. The CDR3 covers 16 residues. Trimming at V came to 4 bases and at J to 1 base, leaving 7 bases not matched to a gene. The CDR3 reads CASSPPGQRNTGELFF. The CDR3 region has the DNA TGTGCCAGCAGCCCACCGGGACAGAGGAACACCGGGGAGCTGTTTTTT.

V gene TRBV10-2 combines with J gene TRBJ2-3, with D perhaps matching TRBD2 (5 bases). The V and J ends lost 6 bases and 2 bases respectively, with 18 bases between them. The CDR3 consists of 16 residues. The germline V gene encodes CDR1 WSHSY and CDR2 SAAADI. CDR3 amino acids: CASRDRWERDTDTQYF. The CDR3 bases are TGCGCCAGCAGGGATCGATGGGAGAGGGACACAGATACGCAGTATTTT.

The CDR3 is CASSNPGQRSPLHF. CDR3 DNA: TGTGCCAGCAGCAATCCGGGACAGAGATCACCCCTCCACTTT. The chain couples TRBV14 to TRBJ1-6; 7 nucleotides agree with TRBD1. Germline values: CDR1 SGHDN, CDR2 FVKESK. The CDR3 covers 14 residues. J was trimmed by 10 bases and V by 5 bases; bases with no gene match: 8.

The chain combines TRBV10-2 with TRBJ1-1, with D possibly TRBD1 on 5 matching bases. The CDR3 has 13 residues. Germline lookup yields CDR1 WSHSY and CDR2 SAAADI. The germline V and J ends were trimmed by 0 bases and 7 bases, with 9 bases remaining between them. The DNA of the CDR3 is TGCGCCAGCAGTGAGTCTTGGGGCGGTGAAGCTTTCTTT. This encodes CASSESWGGEAFF.

The genes are TRBV19 and TRBJ1-2, with 11 bases that match TRBD1. The CDR3 length is 15 residues. V lost 5 bases and J lost 2; bases outside the gene matches: 4. The germline V gene has CDR1 LNHDA and CDR2 SQIVND (reference sequence). CDR3 region: CASSPGTGGNYGYTF. The CDR3 region has the DNA TGTGCCAGTAGTCCCGGGACAGGGGGGAACTATGGCTACACCTTC.

A remark on this clone: Other DNA sequences from this sample encode an identical CDR3 as well. The DNA for the CDR3 is TGTGCCAGCCGTCCCGGGACAGGAGTGAACACTGAAGCTTTCTTT. Translation gives CASRPGTGVNTEAFF. The V gene is TRBV6-4, the J gene TRBJ1-1; 8 positions agree with TRBD1. V was clipped by 8 bases and J by 0 bases; unmatched bases: 8. The CDR3 totals 15 residues. Per the germline V gene, CDR1 is MRHNA and CDR2 is SNTAGT.

On this clone: Its ends do not fully match the called genes, so a read error is possible. The chain carries TRBV4-1 and TRBJ2-7; 7 bases are shared with TRBD2. Germline CDR1 and CDR2: MGHRA and YSYEKL. The CDR3 is 21 residues long. Here the CDR3 reads CASSQTSGGVIPFYTGYEKYF. CDR3 DNA sequence: TGCGCCAGCAGCCAAACGTCGGGGGGAGTCATTCCTTTCTACACCGGTTACGAGAAGTACTTC.

V usage is TRBV6-5 and J usage is TRBJ2-7; 8 bases line up with TRBD1. Germline V gene sequence: CDR1 MNHEY, CDR2 SVGAGI. With 7 bases clipped from V and 2 bases from J, the junction kept 7 bases outside the gene matches. This CDR3 region has 14 residues. Here the CDR3 DNA reads TGTGCCAGCACGACAGGGGATGAGGCCTACGAGCAGTACTTC. Encoded protein: CASTTGDEAYEQYF.

The rearrangement joins TRBV5-1 to TRBJ2-5, with 15 bases matching TRBD2. Germline assignment: CDR1 SGHRS and CDR2 YFSETQ. J gave up 1 base and V 3 bases, and 7 bases lay outside the gene matches. CDR3 length: 18 amino acids. CDR3 protein: CASSYGLAGGPAQETQYF. DNA for the CDR3: TGCGCCAGCAGCTACGGACTAGCGGGGGGGCCGGCCCAAGAGACCCAGTACTTC.

This sequence joins TRBV2 and TRBJ2-2; D is perhaps TRBD2 (7 bases). Germline V gene sequence: CDR1 SNHLY, CDR2 FYNNEI. With 6 bases removed from V and 5 bases from J, the gap between germline ends came to 16 bases. The CDR3 is 15 residues long. The CDR3 region is CASSQLGGLTGELFF. In DNA, the CDR3 is TGTGCCAGCAGCCAATTGGGGGGGCTGACCGGGGAGCTGTTTTTT.

This clone has just a few counts. The rearrangement links TRBV6-4 to TRBJ1-1; no definite D call. CDR3 size: 13 residues. V was clipped by 0 bases and J by 2 bases, with 4 bases between them. CDR1 and CDR2 from the germline V gene are MRHNA and SNTAGT. CDR3 loop: CASSDSPNTEAFF. The CDR3 DNA reads TGTGCCAGCAGTGACTCCCCAAACACTGAAGCTTTCTTT.

The J gene is TRBJ2-7, the V gene TRBV28; a possible D gene is TRBD1 (5 bases). The CDR3 length is 17 residues. V gave up 1 base and J gave up 4 bases, with 20 bases separating them. CDR1 and CDR2 from the germline V gene are MDHEN and SYDVKM. In DNA, the CDR3 is TGTGCCAGCAGTTTATTAATAGGGGCAGGTACTGGATACGAGCAGTACTTC. This codes for CASSLLIGAGTGYEQYF.

The chain recombines TRBV4-1 with TRBJ2-5; D gene uncertain. Germline CDR1 is MGHRA and CDR2 is YSYEKL. Trimming took 2 bases from V and 0 from J, leaving 19 bases between them. The CDR3 length is 18 residues. Here the CDR3 reads CASSQSRSGSGYQETQYF. The CDR3 DNA reads as TGCGCCAGCAGCCAAAGCCGAAGTGGGTCCGGGTACCAAGAGACCCAGTACTTC.

The gene calls are TRBV7-3 and TRBJ1-1, with D tentatively TRBD1 (6 bases). This CDR3 has 16 amino acids. Trimming shortened V by 1 base and J by 0 bases, and 12 bases separated the two germline ends. Germline loops: CDR1 SGHTA, CDR2 FQGTGA. In DNA form, the CDR3 reads TGTGCCAGCAGCTTAAGGCGAACAGGGATGAACACTGAAGCTTTCTTT. The encoded protein is CASSLRRTGMNTEAFF.

A word on this clone: Relative to the germline gene, one junction end is altered; a read error may explain this. The CDR3 here is CASSLVSGSNTGELFF. The CDR3 DNA follows: TGTGCTAGCAGCTTAGTAAGCGGTTCGAACACCGGGGAGCTGTTTTTT. V gene TRBV7-7 combines with J gene TRBJ2-2; D may be TRBD2 (5 bases). Germline CDR1 and CDR2: SSHAT and FNYEAQ (reference sequence). CDR3 length: 16 amino acids.

The V call is TRBV19, the J call TRBJ2-3, with 7 bases aligning to TRBD1. The CDR3 spans 14 residues. V was pared by 4 bases and J by 1 base, with 2 bases of the junction left unmatched. Germline V gene data show CDR1 as LNHDA and CDR2 as SQIVND (reference sequence). This chain's CDR3 is CASSKGAGTDTQYF. The DNA for the CDR3 is TGTGCCAGTAGTAAGGGGGCAGGCACAGATACGCAGTATTTT.

The chain links TRBV25-1 to TRBJ2-3; TRBD2 might be the D (6 bases). The ends were cut back, 8 bases at V and 3 bases at J, with 21 bases in the middle. CDR3 length: 16 amino acids. The V gene's germline CDR1 is MGHDK and CDR2 SYGVNS. The CDR3 region has the DNA TGTGCCAGCCCCCGAGAGAGCAGGGAGGTGACAGATACGCAGTATTTT. It is translated as CASPRESREVTDTQYF.

The chain couples TRBV7-3 to TRBJ2-1; 10 bases are shared with TRBD2. The CDR3 extends over 16 amino acids. Germline V CDR1 and CDR2: SGHTA, FQGTGA. Unmatched junction bases numbered 7, after V lost 1 base and J lost 7 bases. The CDR3 protein is CASSLRRASGGNEQFF. CDR3 nucleotides: TGTGCCAGCAGCTTAAGGAGGGCTAGCGGGGGTAATGAGCAGTTCTTC.

V usage is TRBV2 and J usage is TRBJ2-1; 11 bases are a match to TRBD2. The CDR3 is made up of 15 amino acids. Germline V gene sequence: CDR1 SNHLY, CDR2 FYNNEI. The ends lost 7 bases at V and 7 bases at J; junction bases unmatched: 9. Written as DNA, the CDR3 is TGTGCCAGCACGGTAGCGGGAGGGCCGGGAAATGAGCAGTTCTTC. Protein product: CASTVAGGPGNEQFF.

This chain uses TRBV7-2 with TRBJ2-1; maybe TRBD2 (5 bases). The CDR3 runs to 16 residues. With 0 bases removed from V and 1 base from J, the gap between germline ends came to 10 bases. Germline V lookup: CDR1 SGHTA, CDR2 FQGNSA. The CDR3 DNA reads TGTGCCAGCAGCTTAGCGCCTAGCTGGTCCTACAATGAGCAGTTCTTC. Translating gives CASSLAPSWSYNEQFF.

The V gene is TRBV7-8, the J gene TRBJ2-7, with D possibly TRBD1 on 6 matching bases. Germline V gives CDR1 SGHVS, CDR2 FQNEAQ. The CDR3 runs to 15 residues. Trimming stripped 5 bases from V and 2 bases from J, with 16 bases between. CDR3 sequence: CASSAVQGMTYEQYF. In DNA, the CDR3 is TGTGCCAGCAGCGCCGTACAGGGAATGACCTACGAGCAGTACTTC.

The chain is built from TRBV19 and TRBJ2-3; D perhaps matches TRBD1 (5 bases). Germline-derived CDR1 and CDR2 are LNHDA and SQIVND (reference sequence). There are 11 residues in the CDR3. Trimming left V 6 bases short and J 14 bases short, with 15 bases between. CDR3 residues: CASSKRTFWYF. For the CDR3, the DNA is TGTGCCAGTAGCAAACGGACATTCTGGTATTTT.

This chain joins TRBV5-8 and TRBJ2-5; 7 nucleotides align to TRBD1. V trimming: 0 bases; J trimming: 3 bases; junction bases outside the gene matches: 8. Germline CDR1 and CDR2: SGHTS and YDEGEE. The CDR3 totals 16 residues. For the CDR3, the DNA is TGTGCCAGCAGCTTGGGAGTGGGGCAGGGGGAAGAGACCCAGTACTTC. Translating gives CASSLGVGQGEETQYF.